This T cell receptor beta chain is drawn from a study of regulatory T cells in long-lasting Graves disease. At the level of the study: Persistence in Graves' disease denoted antithyroid drug use beyond 5 years alongside positive TSH receptor antibodies. The study, taken as a whole, reports: Blood alone, not thyroid tissue, was studied. Reduced TCR diversity was observed in persistent Graves' patients versus newly diagnosed patients.

Documented time point: persistent/refractory GD, antithyroid drugs over 5 years with positive TRAb. Making the TCR library involved RNA that had been extracted from PBMCs. This clonotype was picked up a small number of times. As yet, its antigen is unknown. Arm-PCR of CDR3 regions with iRepertoire HTBI primers generated TCR beta libraries. Via MiXCR, TCRdb re-called the multiplex PCR reads, giving one row per CDR3 protein. Altogether 310,000 or so distinct CDR3 sequences are present, around a fifth being singletons, with the ten largest covering about 29%. V lost 0 bases, J lost 8 bases, and 14 bases lay in between. The CDR3 loop spans 15 amino acids. Germline V gene data show CDR1 as LGHNA and CDR2 as YSLEER.

The source is a female donor with Graves disease. The V and J genes are TRBV4-3 and TRBJ1-3; D is perhaps TRBD1 (5 bases). The sequenced sample was peripheral blood mononuclear cells (PBMCs), obtained when the disease was refractory, from a patient treated with antithyroid drugs. CDR3 nucleotide sequence: TGCGCCAGCAGCCAAGATTTCGGGACCGTGGACACCATATATTTT. Its protein product is CASSQDFGTVDTIYF.